These 22 T cell receptor beta chains share one sample of origin, sequenced in a study of cytomegalovirus exposure and HLA in healthy donors. The study ran its PCR with 60 Vbeta and 13 Jbeta primers. Clones were read by immunoSEQ multiplex PCR, and TCRdb kept only the in-frame ones, dropping some. This table holds under 200,000 clones, 70% to 90% found once. Sequenced sample: PBMCs. The receptors shown here come from a man aged 18 to 29 in good health and CMV-seropositive.

The genes are TRBV19 and TRBJ1-5, with TRBD1 matching over 10 bases. CDR3 size: 16 residues. CDR1 and CDR2 (germline): LNHDA, SQIVND (reference sequence). Trimming took 6 bases from V and 6 from J; bases not matched to a gene: 11. The DNA of the CDR3 is TGTGCCAGTAGGGACCCGCGGACAGGGGGTCGTCAGCCCCAGCATTTT. Translation gives CASRDPRTGGRQPQHF.

The CDR3 spells CASSLGGLAGYTQYF. As DNA, the CDR3 is TGTGCCAGCAGCTTAGGAGGACTAGCGGGTTATACGCAGTATTTT. This chain connects TRBV7-6 to TRBJ2-3; 11 nucleotides agree with TRBD2. In germline, CDR1 is SGHVS, CDR2 FNYEAQ. This CDR3 is 15 amino acids long. V trimming: 1 base; J trimming: 7 bases; junction bases outside the gene matches: 4. Variable domain in full (rest from reference TRBV7-6 and TRBJ2-3): GAGVSQSPRYKVTKRGQDVALRCDPISGHVSLYWYRQALGQGPEFLTYFNYEAQQDKSGLPNDRFSAERPEGSISTLTIQRTEQRDSAMYRCASSLGGLAGYTQYFGPGTRLTVL.

The chain employs TRBV30 and TRBJ2-4; possible D gene TRBD2, 6 bases. The CDR3 consists of 15 residues. Germline V gives CDR1 GTSNPN, CDR2 SVGIG (reference sequence). The germline V and J ends were trimmed by 2 bases and 0 bases, with 11 bases remaining between them. The CDR3 sequence: CAWSPRRVAKNIQYF. Written as DNA, the CDR3 is TGTGCCTGGAGTCCGAGGAGGGTAGCCAAAAACATTCAGTACTTC.

The rearrangement joins TRBV9 to TRBJ2-1; D is possibly TRBD1 (6 bases). The CDR3 is made up of 15 amino acids. CDR1 and CDR2 from the germline V gene are SGDLS and YYNGEE. V was pared by 3 bases and J by 7 bases, with 17 bases between. CDR3 in DNA: TGTGCCAGCAGCGCCTCAGGGGTTAAGGGTAATGAGCAGTTCTTC. Translation gives CASSASGVKGNEQFF.

This rearrangement joins TRBV5-1 to TRBJ2-1; 8 bases fit TRBD1. Looked up from germline, CDR1 is SGHRS and CDR2 is YFSETQ. The CDR3 extends over 16 amino acids. The trim removed 4 bases at V and 8 bases at J, leaving 14 bases unmatched. The DNA for the CDR3 is TGCGCCAGCAGCCCCGGACAGGGAGCCCTCAGAGATGAGCAGTTCTTC. Translation: CASSPGQGALRDEQFF.

CDR3 in DNA: TGTGCCAGCAGCTTCGGGGGACTGAACACTGAAGCTTTCTTT. It is translated as CASSFGGLNTEAFF. The J gene is TRBJ1-1, the V gene TRBV7-8, with a possible D match to TRBD1 (5 bases). The V and J ends lost 3 bases and 0 bases respectively, with 8 bases between them. In germline, CDR1 is SGHVS, CDR2 FQNEAQ. This CDR3 is 14 amino acids long. Variable domain in full (rest from reference TRBV7-8 and TRBJ1-1): GAGVSQSPRYKVAKRGQDVALRCDPISGHVSLFWYQQALGQGPEFLTYFQNEAQLDKSGLPSDRFFAERPEGSVSTLKIQRTQQEDSAVYLCASSFGGLNTEAFFGQGTRLTVV.

The rearrangement uses TRBV18 and TRBJ2-3, with D uncertain. The CDR3 covers 11 residues. Trimming pared 4 bases from V and 8 bases from J, leaving 7 bases between. Germline CDR1 is KGHSH and CDR2 is LQKENI. DNA of the CDR3: TGTGCCAGCTCACTTTCGGGTACGCAGTATTTT. Translating it yields CASSLSGTQYF. The full variable domain, in which reference TRBV18 and TRBJ2-3 provide the parts outside the CDR3, is NAGVMQNPRHLVRRRGQEARLRCSPMKGHSHVYWYRQLPEEGLKFMVYLQKENIIDESGMPKERFSAEFPKEGPSILRIQQVVRGDSAAYFCASSLSGTQYFGPGTRLTVL.

The V and J genes are TRBV27 and TRBJ2-6, with TRBD1 as a possible D gene (5 bases). The CDR3 extends over 19 amino acids. Germline V lookup: CDR1 MNHEY, CDR2 SMNVEV (reference sequence). The V and J ends lost 0 bases and 0 bases respectively, with 15 bases between them. CDR3 protein: CASSLSIRGLGSGANVLTF. CDR3 sequence (DNA): TGTGCCAGCAGTTTATCGATAAGGGGATTGGGCTCTGGGGCCAACGTCCTGACTTTC.

J is TRBJ2-7 and V is TRBV7-9, with 10 nucleotides matching TRBD1. V dropped 5 bases and J dropped 5; count of bases not matched to a gene: 3. This CDR3 comprises 13 residues. Germline V lookup: CDR1 SEHNR, CDR2 FQNEAQ (reference sequence). In DNA, the CDR3 is TGTGCCAGCAGCCACGGACAGGGGGACGAGCAGTACTTC. Translation gives CASSHGQGDEQYF.

The chain carries TRBV9 and TRBJ1-5; D not certain. CDR1 is SGDLS and CDR2 is YYNGEE in the germline V gene. CDR3 length: 14 amino acids. V was clipped by 5 bases and J by 1 base, with 10 bases between them. The DNA of the CDR3 is TGTGCCAGCAGTGCGGAAACAAGCAATCAGCCCCAGCATTTT. Its translation is CASSAETSNQPQHF.

The DNA of the CDR3 is TGCGCCAGCAGCTTGGGGACAGGGGGATCCACGGGCCGACTGAGGGGCTTCTTT. Translation gives CASSLGTGGSTGRLRGFF. The rearrangement uses TRBV5-1 and TRBJ1-1; TRBD1 matches 10 bases. V trimming: 0 bases; J trimming: 14 bases; junction bases outside the gene matches: 22. From germline, CDR1 is SGHRS and CDR2 YFSETQ. This CDR3 contains 18 residues.

CDR3: CASSRGQGGSYEQYF. CDR3 DNA sequence: TGTGCCAGCAGCCGGGGACAGGGGGGCTCCTACGAGCAGTACTTC. The J gene is TRBJ2-5, the V gene TRBV5-4; the match to TRBD1 covers 11 bases. TRBJ2-7 explains the end of the DNA better; the J call may be wrong. The CDR3 loop spans 15 amino acids. Germline CDR1 SGHNT, CDR2 YYREEE (reference sequence).

V and J are TRBV30 and TRBJ1-1; 9 bases agree with TRBD1. J lost 9 bases, V lost 2 bases, and 7 bases had no gene match. The CDR3 is made up of 13 amino acids. CDR1 and CDR2 from the germline V gene are GTSNPN and SVGIG (reference sequence). The CDR3 spells CAWSLPGQGKAFF. Here the CDR3 DNA reads TGTGCCTGGAGTTTACCGGGACAGGGAAAAGCTTTCTTT. The full variable domain, with the rest looked up from reference TRBV30 and TRBJ1-1, is SQTIHQWPATLVQPVGSPLSLECTVEGTSNPNLYWYRQAAGRGLQLLFYSVGIGQISSEVPQNLSASRPQDRQFILSSKKLLLSDSGFYLCAWSLPGQGKAFFGQGTRLTVV.

The chain links TRBV6-1 to TRBJ2-3; D is ambiguous. The CDR3 is made up of 13 amino acids. Trimming removed 5 bases at V and 0 bases at J, with 6 bases between. CDR1 MNHNS and CDR2 SASEGT come from the germline V gene. CDR3 bases: TGTGCCAGCAGTAGAGGAAGCACAGATACGCAGTATTTT. It is translated as CASSRGSTDTQYF.

This clone was observed a single time. The chain uses TRBV7-9 and TRBJ1-5, with D uncertain. The germline CDR1 and CDR2 sequences are SEHNR and FQNEAQ (reference sequence). The CDR3 loop spans 10 amino acids. The CDR3 nucleotides read TGTTCCACCTTGTGGGAGACCCAGCATTTT. This codes for CSTLWETQHF.

The V call is TRBV18, the J call TRBJ2-3; 12 bases map to TRBD2. The V and J ends lost 0 bases and 8 bases, in that order; junction bases with no gene match: 12. Germline lookup yields CDR1 KGHSH and CDR2 LQKENI. This CDR3 region has 18 residues. The CDR3, as DNA: TGTGCCAGCTCACCACCGAGCTTCTCTAGCGGGGGGGCTGGTACGCAGTATTTT. Translation gives CASSPPSFSSGGAGTQYF.

This chain uses TRBV5-1 with TRBJ2-1; D is uncertain. Germline CDR1 and CDR2: SGHRS and YFSETQ. This CDR3 spans 13 amino acids. Trimming left V 0 bases short and J 7 bases short, with 8 bases between. The CDR3 is CASSLGTGNEQFF. DNA for the CDR3: TGCGCCAGCAGCTTGGGTACCGGGAATGAGCAGTTCTTC.

The chain uses TRBV28 and TRBJ2-1; D is undetermined. V was trimmed by 9 bases and J by 3 bases, leaving 9 bases between them. Germline V gene sequence: CDR1 MDHEN, CDR2 SYDVKM. The CDR3 extends over 12 amino acids. CDR3 sequence reads: CASNTFYNEQFF. CDR3 in DNA: TGTGCCAGTAACACCTTCTACAATGAGCAGTTCTTC.

This rearrangement joins TRBV10-3 to TRBJ2-5; no definite D call. The DNA end is more similar to TRBJ2-7, so the J call may be wrong. Looked up from germline, CDR1 is ENHRY and CDR2 is SYGVKD. The CDR3 consists of 13 residues. The DNA of the CDR3 is TGTGCCATCAGCCAGGCCCCCGCCTACGAGCAGTACTTC. Translating it yields CAISQAPAYEQYF.

V gene TRBV11-2 combines with J gene TRBJ1-1; D remains unclear. CDR3 length: 14 amino acids. Germline V gene sequence: CDR1 SGHAT, CDR2 FQNNGV. V was trimmed by 0 bases and J by 5 bases, leaving 10 bases between them. This CDR3 reads CASSLELKETEAFF. For the CDR3, the DNA is TGTGCCAGCAGCTTAGAATTGAAAGAGACTGAAGCTTTCTTT.

V is TRBV11-2 and J is TRBJ2-3; 10 bases agree with TRBD2. With 1 base clipped from V and 4 bases from J, the junction kept 8 bases outside the gene matches. The CDR3 is 17 residues long. Germline V gene lookup returns CDR1 SGHAT and CDR2 FQNNGV. CDR3 in amino acids: CASSLVPAGGSSDTQYF. The CDR3 nucleotides are TGTGCCAGCAGCTTAGTCCCAGCGGGGGGGTCATCAGATACGCAGTATTTT.

V is TRBV15 and J is TRBJ1-3; 7 bases line up with TRBD1. V was clipped by 0 bases and J by 2 bases; unmatched bases: 4. Looked up from germline, CDR1 is LNHNV and CDR2 is YYDKDF (reference sequence). This CDR3 is built from 16 residues. The CDR3 region has the DNA TGTGCCACCAGCAGAGATCGACAGGGAACTGGAAACACCATATATTTT. This sequence encodes CATSRDRQGTGNTIYF.